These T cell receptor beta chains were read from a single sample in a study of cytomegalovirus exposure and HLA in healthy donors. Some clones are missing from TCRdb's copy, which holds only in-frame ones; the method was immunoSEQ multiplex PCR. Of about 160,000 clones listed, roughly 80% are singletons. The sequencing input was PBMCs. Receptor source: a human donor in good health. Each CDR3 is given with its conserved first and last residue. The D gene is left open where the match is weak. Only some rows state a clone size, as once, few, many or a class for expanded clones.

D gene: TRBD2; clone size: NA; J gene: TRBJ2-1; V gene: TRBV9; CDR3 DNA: TGTGCCAGCAGCGTAGCTAGCGGTGAGTACGATGAGCAGTTCTTC; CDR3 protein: CASSVASGEYDEQFF
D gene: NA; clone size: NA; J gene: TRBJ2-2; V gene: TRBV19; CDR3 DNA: TGTGCCAGTAGCCCTATCGGACAGCACACCGGGGAGCTGTTTTTT; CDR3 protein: CASSPIGQHTGELFF
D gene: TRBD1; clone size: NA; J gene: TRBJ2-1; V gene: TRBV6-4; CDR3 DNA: TGTGCCAGCAGTGAAAGGGACAGCTCCTACAATGAGCAGTTCTTC; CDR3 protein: CASSERDSSYNEQFF
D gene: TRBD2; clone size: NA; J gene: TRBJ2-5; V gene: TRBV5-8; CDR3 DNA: TGTGCCAGCAGCTTGGGGAACCGCGGGGGGTCCCAAGAGACCCAGTACTTC; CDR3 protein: CASSLGNRGGSQETQYF
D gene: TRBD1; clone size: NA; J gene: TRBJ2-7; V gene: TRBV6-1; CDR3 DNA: TGTGCCAGCAGTAAGACAGGGGGCACAGAAAAGCAGTACTTC; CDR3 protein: CASSKTGGTEKQYF
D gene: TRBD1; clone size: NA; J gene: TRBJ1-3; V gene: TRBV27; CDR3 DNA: TGTGCCAGCAGTTCCTCAGGGACAGGGACTGGAAACACCATATATTTT; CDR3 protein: CASSSSGTGTGNTIYF
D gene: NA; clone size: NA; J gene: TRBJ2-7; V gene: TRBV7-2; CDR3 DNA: TGTGCCAGCAGCTCCGGCGGGGACGAGCAGTACTTC; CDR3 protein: CASSSGGDEQYF
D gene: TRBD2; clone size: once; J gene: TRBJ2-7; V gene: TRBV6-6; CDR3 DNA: TGTGCCAGCAGTTACGGACTAGTACTACACGAGCAGTACTTC; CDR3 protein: CASSYGLVLHEQYF
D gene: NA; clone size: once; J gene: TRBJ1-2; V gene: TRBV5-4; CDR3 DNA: TGTGCCAGCAGCCTGGACAGAGCTAACTATGGCTACACCTTC; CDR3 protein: CASSLDRANYGYTF
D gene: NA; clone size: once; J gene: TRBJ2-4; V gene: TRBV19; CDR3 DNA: TGTGCCAGTACCCTCGGGGGGCAAACCAAAAACATTCAGTACTTC; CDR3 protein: CASTLGGQTKNIQYF
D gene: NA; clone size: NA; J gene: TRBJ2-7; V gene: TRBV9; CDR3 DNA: TGTGCCAGCAGCGTAGCTACTGGGACACCCTACGAGCAGTACTTC; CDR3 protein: CASSVATGTPYEQYF
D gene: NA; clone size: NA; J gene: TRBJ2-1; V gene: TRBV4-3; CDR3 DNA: TGCGCCAGCAGCCAAGTTCTGCGGGATAGCTCCTACAATGAGCAGTTCTTC; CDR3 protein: CASSQVLRDSSYNEQFF
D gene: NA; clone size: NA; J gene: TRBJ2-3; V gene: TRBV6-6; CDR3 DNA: TGTGCCAGCAGTCCGGGACTGAGCACAGATACGCAGTATTTT; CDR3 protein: CASSPGLSTDTQYF
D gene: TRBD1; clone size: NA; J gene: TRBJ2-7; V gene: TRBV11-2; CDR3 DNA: TGTGCCAGCAGCTCAGGGGGCCACTCCTACGAGCAGTACTTC; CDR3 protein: CASSSGGHSYEQYF
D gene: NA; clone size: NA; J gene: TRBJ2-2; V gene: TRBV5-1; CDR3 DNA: TGCGCCAGCAGCCCTAAAAGTAGCGGATCCTCCACCGGGGAGCTGTTTTTT; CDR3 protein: CASSPKSSGSSTGELFF
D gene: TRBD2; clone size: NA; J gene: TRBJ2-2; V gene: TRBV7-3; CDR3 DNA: TGTGCCAGCAGCTCATTCGGGCGGGGGGGCAACACCGGGGAGCTGTTTTTT; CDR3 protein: CASSSFGRGGNTGELFF
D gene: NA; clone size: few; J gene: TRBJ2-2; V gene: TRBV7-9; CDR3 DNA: TGTGCCAGCAGCTTAGTGGGCAGACCCGGGGAGCTGTTTTTT; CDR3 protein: CASSLVGRPGELFF
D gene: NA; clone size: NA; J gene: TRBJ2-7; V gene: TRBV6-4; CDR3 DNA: TGTGCCAGCAGTGCCATCGACAGTTACGAGCAGTACTTC; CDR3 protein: CASSAIDSYEQYF
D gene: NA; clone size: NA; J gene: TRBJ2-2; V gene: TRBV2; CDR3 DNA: TGTGCCAGCATATCTAGGATGGGACAAAACACCGGGGAGCTGTTTTTT; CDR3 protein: CASISRMGQNTGELFF
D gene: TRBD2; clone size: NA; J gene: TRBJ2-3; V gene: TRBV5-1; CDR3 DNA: TGCGCCAGCAGCTTCGGGACTAGCGGGGGGTTCGATACGCAGTATTTT; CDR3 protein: CASSFGTSGGFDTQYF
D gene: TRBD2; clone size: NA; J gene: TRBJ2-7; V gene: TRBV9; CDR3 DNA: TGTGCCAGCAGTAAAGGGCGGGGGGGCTCCTACGAGCAGTACTTC; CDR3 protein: CASSKGRGGSYEQYF
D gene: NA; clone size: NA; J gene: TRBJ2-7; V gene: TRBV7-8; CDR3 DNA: TGTGCCAGCAGCCCCGAGACAGGCCCCTACGAGCAGTACTTC; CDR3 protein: CASSPETGPYEQYF
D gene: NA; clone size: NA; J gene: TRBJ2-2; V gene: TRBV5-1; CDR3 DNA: TGCGCCAGCAGCTTGGCCCCCAGGGGGGACACCGGGGAGCTGTTTTTT; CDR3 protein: CASSLAPRGDTGELFF
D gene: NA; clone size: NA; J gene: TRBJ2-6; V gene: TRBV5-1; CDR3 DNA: TGCGCCAGCAGCTTCAGCTCTGGGGCCAACGTCCTGACTTTC; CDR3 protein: CASSFSSGANVLTF
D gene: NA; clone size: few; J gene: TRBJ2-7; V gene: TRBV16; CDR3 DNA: TGTGCCAGCAGCCAATTCGGGTCCGAGCAGTACTTC; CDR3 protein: CASSQFGSEQYF
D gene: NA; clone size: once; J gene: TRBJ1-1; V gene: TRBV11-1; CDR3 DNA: TGTGCCAGCAGCCATTATTCCAGCGTGGGGAACACTGAAGCTTTCTTT; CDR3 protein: CASSHYSSVGNTEAFF
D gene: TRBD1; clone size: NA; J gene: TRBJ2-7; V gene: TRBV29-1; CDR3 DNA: TGCAGCGTTGAAGGTAGGGTGGGGACAGGAGCCTACGAGCAGTACTTC; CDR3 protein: CSVEGRVGTGAYEQYF
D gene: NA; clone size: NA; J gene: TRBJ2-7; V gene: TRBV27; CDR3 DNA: TGTGCCAGCGGGAACGGGCAGGGCTACGAGCAGTACTTC; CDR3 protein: CASGNGQGYEQYF
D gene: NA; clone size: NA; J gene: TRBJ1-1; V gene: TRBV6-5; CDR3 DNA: TGTGCCAGCAGTTACTCGAGAGTGACTGAAGCTTTCTTT; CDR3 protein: CASSYSRVTEAFF
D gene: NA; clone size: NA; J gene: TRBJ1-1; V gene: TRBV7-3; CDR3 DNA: TGTGCCAGCAGCCCCGCGGGGTTGAACACTGAAGCTTTCTTT; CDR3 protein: CASSPAGLNTEAFF
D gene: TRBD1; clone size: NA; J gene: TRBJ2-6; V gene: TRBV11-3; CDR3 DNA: TGTGCCAGCAGCTTAGCCGGGACAGGGAACTCTGGGGCCAACGTCCTGACTTTC; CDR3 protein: CASSLAGTGNSGANVLTF
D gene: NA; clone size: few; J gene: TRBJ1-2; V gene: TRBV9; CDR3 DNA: TGTGCCAGCAGCGCACAGGCATCGCGCTATGGCTACACCTTC; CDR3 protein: CASSAQASRYGYTF
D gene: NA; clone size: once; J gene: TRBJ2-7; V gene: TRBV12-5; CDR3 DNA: TGTGCTAGTGGTTTGGTAGTGTTGGGGACAAAGGCGGCCGAGCAGTACTTC; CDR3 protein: CASGLVVLGTKAAEQYF
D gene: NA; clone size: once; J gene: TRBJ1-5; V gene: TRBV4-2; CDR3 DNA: TGTGCCAGCAGCCAGGAGGGAGGGGGGGGGAGCAATCAGCCCCAGCATTTT; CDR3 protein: CASSQEGGGGSNQPQHF
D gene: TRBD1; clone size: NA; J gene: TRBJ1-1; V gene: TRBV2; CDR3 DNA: TGTGCCAGCAGGGGTCAAACAGGGGCATCCACTGAAGCTTTCTTT; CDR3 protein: CASRGQTGASTEAFF
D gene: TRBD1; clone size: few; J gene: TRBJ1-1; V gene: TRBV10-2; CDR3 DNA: TGCGCCAGCAGTACAGGGGTCAACACTGAAGCTTTCTTT; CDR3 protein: CASSTGVNTEAFF
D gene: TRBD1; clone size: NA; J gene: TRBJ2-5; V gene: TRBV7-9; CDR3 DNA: TGTGCCAGCAGCTTCCCGGGACAGGGTGTCCCCCAAGAGACCCAGTACTTC; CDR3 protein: CASSFPGQGVPQETQYF
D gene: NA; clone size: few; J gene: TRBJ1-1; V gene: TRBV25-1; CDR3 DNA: TGTGCCAGCAGTGGGGGAGGGCCCACTGAAGCTTTCTTT; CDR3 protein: CASSGGGPTEAFF
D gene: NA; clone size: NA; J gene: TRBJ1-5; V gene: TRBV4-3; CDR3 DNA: TGCGCCAGCAGCCAAGAAGTGGCAGATAGCAATCAGCCCCAGCATTTT; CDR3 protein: CASSQEVADSNQPQHF
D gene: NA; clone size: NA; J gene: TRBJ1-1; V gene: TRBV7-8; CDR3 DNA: TGTGCCAGCAGCCCGAACAGGGCGGGGAACACTGAAGCTTTCTTT; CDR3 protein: CASSPNRAGNTEAFF
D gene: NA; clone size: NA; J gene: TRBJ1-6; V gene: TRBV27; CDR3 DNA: TGTGCCAGCAGTTTCGCGGAAGGGAGTTATAATTCACCCCTCCACTTT; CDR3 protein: CASSFAEGSYNSPLHF
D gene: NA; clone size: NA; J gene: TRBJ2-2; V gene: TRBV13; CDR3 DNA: TGTGCCAGCAGCTTAGGACTAACAACCGGGGAGCTGTTTTTT; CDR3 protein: CASSLGLTTGELFF
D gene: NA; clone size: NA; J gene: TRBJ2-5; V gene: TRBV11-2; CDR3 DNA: TGTGCCAGCAGCTCGGGTAGAGGACAGCCGTACCAAGAGACCCAGTACTTC; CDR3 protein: CASSSGRGQPYQETQYF
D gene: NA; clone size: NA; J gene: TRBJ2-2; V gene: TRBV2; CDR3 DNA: TGTGCCAGCACGGGGTACAACGCGAACACCGGGGAGCTGTTTTTT; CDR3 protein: CASTGYNANTGELFF
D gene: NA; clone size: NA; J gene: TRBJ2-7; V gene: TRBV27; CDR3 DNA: TGTGCCAGCAGTTGGGGAGCAGGTACCTACGAGCAGTACTTC; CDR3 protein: CASSWGAGTYEQYF
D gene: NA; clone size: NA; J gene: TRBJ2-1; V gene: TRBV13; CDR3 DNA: TGTGCCAGCAGCCCCCGAACGGACGGGGCCCTGGGAGGCTCCTACAATGAGCAGTTCTTC; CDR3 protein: CASSPRTDGALGGSYNEQFF
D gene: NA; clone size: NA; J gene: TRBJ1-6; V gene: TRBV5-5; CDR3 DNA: TGTGCCAGCAGCTCACAAGTCATCAGCTCCTATAATTCACCCCTCCACTTT; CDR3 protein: CASSSQVISSYNSPLHF
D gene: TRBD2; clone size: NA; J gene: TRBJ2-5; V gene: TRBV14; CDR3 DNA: TGTGCCAGCAGCCAACTCCAGAGCCTAGCGGGGGGCACCCAAGAGACCCAGTACTTC; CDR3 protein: CASSQLQSLAGGTQETQYF
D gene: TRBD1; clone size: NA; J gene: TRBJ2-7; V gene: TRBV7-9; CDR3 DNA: TGTGCCAGCAGCTTAAAGACAGGGGGCCTCGAGCAGTACTTC; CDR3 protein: CASSLKTGGLEQYF
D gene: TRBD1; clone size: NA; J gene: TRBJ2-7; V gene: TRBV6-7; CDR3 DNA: TGTGCCAGCAATTCTGGGACAGGGGCTGTCCAGCCCGGGCAGTACTTC; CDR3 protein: CASNSGTGAVQPGQYF
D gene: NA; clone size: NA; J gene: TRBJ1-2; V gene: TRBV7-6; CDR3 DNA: TGTGCCAGCAGCTTAGGGGCCGGCGCGGGTAGGGGCTACACCTTC; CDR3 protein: CASSLGAGAGRGYTF